Following are 11 T cell receptor beta chains from one sample sequenced in a study of blood T cells in healthy people across ages. The second PCR ran roughly 7 to 12 cycles with a sample-barcoded 5' primer and J-beta primers. TCRdb reanalysed the 5' RACE reads using MiXCR and keeps one entry per CDR3 protein. Seen here are some 690,000 distinct CDR3 sequences, about 20% observed once, and the top ten hold approximately 20%. Specimen: blood. All receptors derive from a man in his 70s in good health.

This clonotype has at least ten counts. The chain employs TRBV19 and TRBJ1-2; TRBD1 agrees at 7 bases. Trimming at V came to 4 bases and at J to 6 bases, leaving 5 bases not matched to a gene. The CDR3 covers 13 residues. Germline-derived CDR1 and CDR2 are LNHDA and SQIVND (reference sequence). CDR3 in amino acids: CASSRDRVDGYTF. The CDR3 nucleotides are TGTGCCAGTAGTAGGGACAGAGTTGATGGCTACACCTTC.

This clonotype has at least ten counts. V is TRBV3-1 and J is TRBJ2-7; tentative D call: TRBD1 (5 bases). The V and J ends lost 3 bases and 3 bases respectively, with 6 bases between them. The CDR3 is 12 residues long. Germline loops: CDR1 LGHDT, CDR2 YNNKEL (reference sequence). CDR3 in DNA: TGTGCCAGCAGCCAGGGGCGCTACGAGCAGTACTTC. It yields the protein CASSQGRYEQYF.

The chain uses TRBV12-3 or TRBV12-4 and TRBJ1-1, with TRBD1 matching 8 bases. The CDR3 is made up of 14 amino acids. The V segment lost 4 bases and the J segment 10 bases; nucleotides outside the gene matches: 11. Here the CDR3 DNA reads TGTGCCAGCAGTTCACAGGGGGAGAGAATAGGAGCTTTCTTT. It is translated as CASSSQGERIGAFF.

This clonotype was seen just once. An end of the junction does not agree with germline; a read error may underlie this. This chain connects TRBV11-2 to TRBJ1-5; D possibly corresponds to TRBD1 (5 bases). Germline V gene sequence: CDR1 SGHAT, CDR2 FQNNGV. The length of the CDR3 is 13 residues. CDR3 amino acids: CASSLGGNQPQNF. The CDR3 DNA is TGTGCCAGCAGCTTAGGGGGGAATCAGCCCCAGAATTTT.

This clonotype has only a few counts. The chain employs TRBV6-5 and TRBJ2-3; 9 bases match TRBD1. V lost 2 bases to trimming and J lost 1 base; unmatched junction nucleotides: 4. The germline CDR1 and CDR2 sequences are MNHEY and SVGAGI. The CDR3 extends over 16 amino acids. CDR3 DNA sequence: TGTGCCAGCAGTTACGGGACAGGGAGTCGCACAGATACGCAGTATTTT. Translating it yields CASSYGTGSRTDTQYF.

This clonotype has more than one count but fewer than ten. The chain carries TRBV5-1 and TRBJ2-3, with D uncertain. V lost 2 bases and J lost 3, with 10 bases in between. The CDR3 extends over 14 amino acids. CDR1 and CDR2 from the germline V gene are SGHRS and YFSETQ. The CDR3 nucleotides are TGCGCCAGCAGCTTACCGGGCTGGACAGATACGCAGTATTTT. It specifies CASSLPGWTDTQYF.

This clonotype was seen a few times. The chain uses TRBV30 and TRBJ2-4, with D maybe TRBD2 (5 bases). The CDR3 consists of 12 residues. The V end was cut by 4 bases, the J end by 7 bases, with 11 bases between. Germline V gene data show CDR1 as GTSNPN and CDR2 as SVGIG (reference sequence). CDR3 loop: CAWNGGGNIQYF. CDR3 nucleotide sequence: TGTGCCTGGAACGGAGGTGGGAACATTCAGTACTTC. Supplemented by reference TRBV30 and TRBJ2-4, the full variable domain reads SQTIHQWPATLVQPVGSPLSLECTVEGTSNPNLYWYRQAAGRGLQLLFYSVGIGQISSEVPQNLSASRPQDRQFILSSKKLLLSDSGFYLCAWNGGGNIQYFGAGTRLSVL.

V is TRBV5-1 and J is TRBJ2-5; the D gene is possibly TRBD2 (6 bases). The better agreement between TRBJ2-7 and the DNA end casts doubt on the J call. CDR3 length: 13 amino acids. The germline V gene has CDR1 SGHRS and CDR2 YFSETQ. CDR3 in amino acids: CASARLGGHEQYF. CDR3 DNA sequence: TGCGCCAGCGCGCGTCTGGGGGGTCACGAGCAGTACTTC.

In this sample, this clonotype turned up a few times. This rearrangement joins TRBV10-3 to TRBJ2-2; tentatively, D is TRBD1 (5 bases). CDR1 ENHRY and CDR2 SYGVKD come from the germline V gene. The CDR3 sequence is 17 residues long. Trimming pared 6 bases from V and 0 bases from J, leaving 17 bases between. The chain's CDR3 is CAIRGPGGGTNTGELFF. As DNA, the CDR3 is TGTGCCATCAGGGGGCCGGGTGGCGGAACGAACACCGGGGAGCTGTTTTTT.

Only a few counts were recorded for this clonotype. Compared with germline, one end of the junction differs, possibly owing to a read error. The gene calls are TRBV20-1 and TRBJ2-7, with 11 bases lining up with TRBD2. The CDR3 extends over 16 amino acids. Germline V gene sequence: CDR1 DFQATT, CDR2 SNEGSKA (reference sequence). The CDR3: CSAQYEVAGGFDEQYF. In DNA, the CDR3 is TGCAGTGCACAATATGAAGTAGCGGGGGGGTTTGACGAGCAGTATTTC.

The V call is TRBV6-5, the J call TRBJ2-2; D is undetermined. V lost 6 bases and J 0 bases, leaving 11 bases between the germline ends. Germline loops: CDR1 MNHEY, CDR2 SVGAGI. The length of the CDR3 is 15 residues. The CDR3 sequence is CASRPTPPNTGELFF. DNA of the CDR3: TGTGCCAGCAGACCTACACCTCCGAACACCGGGGAGCTGTTTTTT.